The table lists the clone carrying this TCR beta chain with many counts. No antigen is known for it. This record belongs to a study of early T cells in non-severe SARS-CoV-2 infection. Turning to the study itself: The study sequenced bulk RNA from unsorted whole blood, with chains unpaired. Study-wide results and caveats: Reliance on VDJdb matching favored anti-spike CD8 responses; private and CD4 specificities were missed.

The germline CDR1 and CDR2 sequences are MNHEY and SMNVEV (reference sequence). The CDR3 is made up of 15 amino acids. J gave up 5 bases and V 6 bases, and 7 bases lay outside the gene matches. Each cDNA molecule carried a unique molecular identifier. TCRdb recomputed calls from the 5' RACE reads with MiXCR, one row per CDR3 protein. The repertoire consists of 90,000 to 120,000 distinct CDR3 sequences, with over 8.5% occurring once and the leading ten covering approximately 6.9%. The receptor was derived from an adult who was a healthcare worker with PCR-confirmed SARS-CoV-2 infection or an uninfected control (not recorded which). The sequenced sample was whole blood. The chain has TRBV27 and TRBJ2-1; 10 bases fit TRBD2. Here the CDR3 reads CASRRTSGPHNEQFF. The CDR3 DNA sequence: TGTGCCAGCAGGCGGACTAGCGGACCCCACAATGAGCAGTTCTTC.